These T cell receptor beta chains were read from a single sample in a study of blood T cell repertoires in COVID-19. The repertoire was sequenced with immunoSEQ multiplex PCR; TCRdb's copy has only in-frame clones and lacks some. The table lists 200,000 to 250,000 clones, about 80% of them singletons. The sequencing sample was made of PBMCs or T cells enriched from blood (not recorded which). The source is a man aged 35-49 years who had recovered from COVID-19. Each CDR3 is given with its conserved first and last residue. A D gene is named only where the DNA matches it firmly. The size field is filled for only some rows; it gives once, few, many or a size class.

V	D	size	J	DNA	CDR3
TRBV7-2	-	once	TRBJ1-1	TGTGCCAGCAGCTTTCGGGCAAGGGGAATGAACACTGAAGCTTTCTTT	CASSFRARGMNTEAFF
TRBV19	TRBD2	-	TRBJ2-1	TGTGCCAGTAGTAGGGGGCTAGCGGGAGGGGGCTTGAATGAGCAGTTCTTC	CASSRGLAGGGLNEQFF
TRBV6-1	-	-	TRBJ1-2	TGTGCCAGCAGTGAGGTCCGGGACGGCCGCGGGGGGACCTTC	CASSEVRDGRGGTF
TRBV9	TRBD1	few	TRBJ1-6	TGTGCCAGCAGCGTTCAGACAGGGGGGAATTCACCCCTCCACTTT	CASSVQTGGNSPLHF
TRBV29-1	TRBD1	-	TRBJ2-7	TGCAGCGTTGCAGGGGGCTCGGGGGAGCAGTACTTC	CSVAGGSGEQYF
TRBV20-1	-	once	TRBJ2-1	TGCAGTGCTAGTGTCGGGTTCAATGAGCAGTTCTTC	CSASVGFNEQFF
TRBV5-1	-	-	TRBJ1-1	TGCGCCAGCAGCTTGCTGGGTGAGGGGAACACTGAAGCTTTCTTT	CASSLLGEGNTEAFF
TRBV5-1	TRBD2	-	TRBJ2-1	TGCGCCAGCAGCTTGGCCGGGAGGGGTTACAATGAGCAGTTCTTC	CASSLAGRGYNEQFF
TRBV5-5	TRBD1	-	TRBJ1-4	TGTGCCAGCAGCTCGACAGGGGTGACCAATGAAAAACTGTTTTTT	CASSSTGVTNEKLFF
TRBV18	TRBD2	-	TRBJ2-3	TGTGCCAGCTCACCTTTGGCGGGAGGGCCGGGAGATACGCAGTATTTT	CASSPLAGGPGDTQYF
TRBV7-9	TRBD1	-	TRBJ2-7	TGTGCCAGCAGCAGGGGGACAGGGACGAACTCCTACGAGCAGTACTTC	CASSRGTGTNSYEQYF
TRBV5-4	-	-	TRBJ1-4	TGTGCCAGCAGCCGCCAACAGTCTAATGAAAAACTGTTTTTT	CASSRQQSNEKLFF
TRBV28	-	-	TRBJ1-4	TGTGCCAGCAGTCCCCCCTCTCGAAAACTGTTTTTT	CASSPPSRKLFF
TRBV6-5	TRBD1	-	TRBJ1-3	TGTGCCAGCAGTTCGGGACAGGCCTCAAACACCATATATTTT	CASSSGQASNTIYF
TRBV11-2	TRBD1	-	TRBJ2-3	TGTGCCAGCAGCTTCGGGACAGGCACAGATACGCAGTATTTT	CASSFGTGTDTQYF
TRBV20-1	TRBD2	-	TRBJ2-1	TGCAGTGCTAGTAGCGGGAGAAACACTGAGCAGTTCTTC	CSASSGRNTEQFF
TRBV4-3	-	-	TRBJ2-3	TGCGCCAGCAGCCAAGATTGGGCTAGCGAACTCACAGATACGCAGTATTTT	CASSQDWASELTDTQYF
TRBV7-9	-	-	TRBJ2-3	TGTGCCAGCAGGACCTTTGGTGGAGGGCCCGTTGGTGATACGCAGTATTTT	CASRTFGGGPVGDTQYF
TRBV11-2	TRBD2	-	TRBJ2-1	TGTGCCAGCAGCTTAAGGTCTCCTACTAGCGGGTTCGTTGAGCAGTTCTTC	CASSLRSPTSGFVEQFF
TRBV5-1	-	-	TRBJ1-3	TGCGCCAGCAGCCCGGGACAACCCTCTGGAAACACCATATATTTT	CASSPGQPSGNTIYF
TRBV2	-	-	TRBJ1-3	TGTGCCAGCCGTGAAGAGATCCTCAGGTCGAGCTCTGGAAACACCATATATTTT	CASREEILRSSSGNTIYF
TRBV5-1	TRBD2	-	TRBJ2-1	TGCGCCAGCAGCTTCTTACTAGCGGGGGGGCGGTCCTACAATGAGCAGTTCTTC	CASSFLLAGGRSYNEQFF
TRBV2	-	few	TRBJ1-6	TGTGCCAGCAAGGGGGAGGGGTCATCACCCCTCCACTTT	CASKGEGSSPLHF
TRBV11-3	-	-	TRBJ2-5	TGTGCCAGCAGCTTCGGAGCTAAAGAGACCCAGTACTTC	CASSFGAKETQYF
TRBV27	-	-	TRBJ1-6	TGTGCCAGCAGGCCCTCGGGGCAGGGGAATTCACCCCTCCACTTT	CASRPSGQGNSPLHF
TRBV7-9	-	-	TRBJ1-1	TGTGCCAGCAGCTTAGGGACAGTTGAAGCTTTCTTT	CASSLGTVEAFF
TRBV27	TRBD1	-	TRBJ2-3	TGTGCCAGCAGTCCATTTGGCGGGACAGGGGGCAGGGATACGCAGTATTTT	CASSPFGGTGGRDTQYF
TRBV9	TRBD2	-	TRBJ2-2	TGTGCCAGCAGCCCGAGCGGGACTAGCACCGGGGAGCTGTTTTTT	CASSPSGTSTGELFF
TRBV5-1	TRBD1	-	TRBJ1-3	TGCGCCAGCAGCTGGGGACAGGGGGTGTCCGGAAACACCATATATTTT	CASSWGQGVSGNTIYF
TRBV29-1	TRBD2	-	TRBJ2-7	TGCAGCGCCCGGGAGGGCTTCAGCGAGCAGTACTTC	CSAREGFSEQYF
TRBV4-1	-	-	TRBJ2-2	TGCGCCAGCAGCCAAGGGCCAGCAGGGGCCGGGGAGCTGTTTTTT	CASSQGPAGAGELFF